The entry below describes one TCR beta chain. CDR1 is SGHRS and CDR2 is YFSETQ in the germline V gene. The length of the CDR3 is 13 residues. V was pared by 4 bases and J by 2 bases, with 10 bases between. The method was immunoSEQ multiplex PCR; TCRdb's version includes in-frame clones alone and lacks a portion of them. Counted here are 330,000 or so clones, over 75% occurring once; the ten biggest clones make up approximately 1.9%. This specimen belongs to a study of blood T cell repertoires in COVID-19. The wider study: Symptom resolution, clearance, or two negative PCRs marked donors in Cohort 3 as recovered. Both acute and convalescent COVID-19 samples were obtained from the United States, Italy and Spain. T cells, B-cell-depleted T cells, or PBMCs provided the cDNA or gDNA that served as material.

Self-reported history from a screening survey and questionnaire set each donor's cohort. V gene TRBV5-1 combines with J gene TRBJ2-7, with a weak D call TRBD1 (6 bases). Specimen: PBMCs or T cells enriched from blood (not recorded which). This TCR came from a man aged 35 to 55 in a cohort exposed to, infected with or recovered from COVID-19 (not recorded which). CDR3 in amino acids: CASSRQVPYEQYF. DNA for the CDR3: TGCGCCAGCAGCAGACAGGTCCCCTACGAGCAGTACTTC.